This T cell receptor beta chain was recorded in a study of cytomegalovirus exposure and HLA in healthy donors. Notes on this clone: Antigen unknown.

Germline loops: CDR1 MNHEY, CDR2 SVGAGI. Trimming took off 7 bases at V and 2 bases at J, with 11 bases between the two ends. The CDR3 consists of 13 residues. Study observations and caveats: CMV serostatus stood as the only immune exposure information on hand. V segments that were indistinguishable, TRBV6-2 and TRBV6-3 among them, were omitted from analysis. Being productive about 87% or about 30% of the time was typical of most TCR beta V segments in an earlier analysis.

Researchers ran the PCR with 60 Vbeta and 13 Jbeta primers. The data were produced by immunoSEQ multiplex PCR, yet TCRdb's version contains in-frame clones alone and is incomplete. The sample lists around 19,000 clones; less than 85% were seen once. The chain uses TRBV6-5 and TRBJ1-1, with D possibly TRBD1 on 6 matching bases. Sequenced sample: PBMCs. The TCR comes from a human donor in good health. CDR3 DNA sequence: TGTGCCAGCAATGACAGGCGCAACACTGAAGCTTTCTTT. It is translated as CASNDRRNTEAFF.